The sequence of this T cell receptor beta chain was determined in a study of CD8 T cells in Susac syndrome. RNA totalling about 0.5 to 1 ug underwent reverse transcription with random hexamers. TCRdb ran MiXCR on the immunoSEQ multiplex PCR reads and lists one entry per CDR3 protein. The top ten clones hold about 0.13% of a sample with under 200,000 distinct CDR3 sequences, around 94% of them seen once. Trimming cost V 2 bases and J 0 bases, with 13 bases left between them. The CDR3 length is 16 residues. The receptor was derived from a human donor in good health. The chain links TRBV12-3 or TRBV12-4 to TRBJ1-1, with TRBD1 as a possible D gene (5 bases). Sequencing was carried out using CD4+ T cells from PBMCs. This CDR3 is CASSLRQGGMNTEAFF. Here the CDR3 DNA reads TGTGCCAGCAGTTTACGGCAGGGTGGCATGAACACTGAAGCTTTCTTT.